Below, 14 T cell receptor beta chains from the same sample are listed, as sequenced in a study of T cell responses to AZD1222 COVID-19 vaccine. Profiled with immunoSEQ multiplex PCR; TCRdb holds only in-frame clones, not every one. Of around 91,000 clones in the sample, roughly 88% are singletons; the top ten hold roughly 19%. The sample was peripheral blood, taken on day 0 of AZD1222 vaccination. The receptors shown here come from an adult in good health.

V and J are TRBV7-2 and TRBJ1-1; D is undetermined. In germline, CDR1 is SGHTA, CDR2 FQGNSA. V was shortened by 5 bases and J by 2 bases, with 9 bases between the two germline ends. The CDR3 covers 13 residues. The CDR3 bases are TGTGCCAGCAGCACGGCAGAAAACACTGAAGCTTTCTTT. This codes for CASSTAENTEAFF.

This clone has a single count. V and J are TRBV28 and TRBJ1-3; TRBD1 is a possible D gene (5 bases). With 2 bases removed from V and 0 bases from J, the gap between germline ends came to 8 bases. The germline V gene has CDR1 MDHEN and CDR2 SYDVKM. This CDR3 has 15 amino acids. The CDR3: CASSLNRISGNTIYF. The CDR3 DNA follows: TGTGCCAGCAGTTTAAACAGGATCTCTGGAAACACCATATATTTT.

The V gene is TRBV6-1, the J gene TRBJ1-1; D might be TRBD1 (6 bases). This CDR3 has 15 residues. Between the trimmed V and J ends, which lost 2 bases and 3 bases, there was a span of 13 bases. Germline values: CDR1 MNHNS, CDR2 SASEGT. Here the CDR3 DNA reads TGTGCCAGCAGTGAATCTCCACAGGGCTACACTGAAGCTTTCTTT. Its translation: CASSESPQGYTEAFF.

The chain joins TRBV12-3 or TRBV12-4 to TRBJ2-1, with TRBD2 matching 8 bases. The ends lost 0 bases at V and 13 bases at J; junction bases unmatched: 5. The CDR3 extends over 13 amino acids. CDR3 nucleotides: TGTGCCAGCAGTTTAGCGGGACTAGTGAGACAGTTCTTC. This encodes CASSLAGLVRQFF.

A note on this clone: At one boundary the junction diverges from the germline segment, which might be a read error. This chain uses TRBV20-1 with TRBJ1-2, with D unresolved. CDR3 size: 11 residues. Looked up from germline, CDR1 is DFQATT and CDR2 is SNEGSKA (reference sequence). CDR3 protein: CSARGFWGYTF. CDR3 coding DNA: TGCAGTGCGAGAGGCTTTTGGGGCTACACCTTC.

For the CDR3, the DNA is TGCAGTGCTAGTCTCACATCAGAAGTGGGGGGCTACACCTTC. Its translation is CSASLTSEVGGYTF. The genes are TRBV20-1 and TRBJ1-2, with no clear D. From germline, CDR1 is DFQATT and CDR2 SNEGSKA (reference sequence). The length of the CDR3 is 14 residues. V was clipped by 3 bases and J by 8 bases, with 19 bases between them.

The chain employs TRBV6-5 and TRBJ2-1; D is unresolved. V was clipped by 2 bases and J by 0 bases, with 8 bases between them. CDR1 and CDR2 (germline): MNHEY, SVGAGI. This CDR3 has 15 residues. As DNA, the CDR3 is TGTGCCAGCAGTTACGGCGGCGGCTCCTACAATGAGCAGTTCTTC. Translation: CASSYGGGSYNEQFF.

This sequence joins TRBV9 and TRBJ2-5, with TRBD2 as a possible D gene (6 bases). Between the trimmed V and J ends, which lost 1 base and 2 bases, there was a span of 15 bases. Germline V gene lookup returns CDR1 SGDLS and CDR2 YYNGEE. The CDR3 spans 16 residues. CDR3 amino acids: CASSVLGSGVQETQYF. The DNA of the CDR3 is TGTGCCAGCAGCGTACTTGGTAGCGGAGTACAAGAGACCCAGTACTTC.

This clone was counted many times. The CDR3 DNA is TGCGCCAGCAGCGGTAATGAAAAACTGTTTTTT. Its protein is CASSGNEKLFF. The rearrangement links TRBV4-1 to TRBJ1-4; D gene unclear. The V and J ends lost 5 bases and 4 bases respectively, with 2 bases between them. The CDR3 is 11 residues long. Germline lookup yields CDR1 MGHRA and CDR2 YSYEKL.

This rearrangement joins TRBV5-4 to TRBJ2-2; D gene uncertain. The V gene lost 4 bases and the J gene lost 5 bases, with 9 bases spanning the gap. The CDR3 is 13 residues long. CDR1 is SGHNT, CDR2 YYREEE, per germline (reference sequence). Written as DNA, the CDR3 is TGTGCCAGCAGCCTATGGAATACCGGGGAGCTGTTTTTT. It translates to CASSLWNTGELFF. The whole variable domain, remainder taken from reference TRBV5-4 and TRBJ2-2, is ETGVTQSPTHLIKTRGQQVTLRCSSQSGHNTVSWYQQALGQGPQFIFQYYREEENGRGNFPPRFSGLQFPNYSSELNVNALELDDSALYLCASSLWNTGELFFGEGSRLTVL.

The chain has TRBV19 and TRBJ1-4; a possible D gene is TRBD1 (6 bases). Germline V lookup: CDR1 LNHDA, CDR2 SQIVND (reference sequence). Trimming removed 7 bases at V and 0 bases at J, with 15 bases between. This CDR3 has 16 amino acids. DNA of the CDR3: TGTGCCAGTACCCGGGCAGGGGTTGCAACTAATGAAAAACTGTTTTTT. As protein: CASTRAGVATNEKLFF.

This chain connects TRBV3-1 (or the pseudogene TRBV3-2) to TRBJ2-1; D remains ambiguous. The germline CDR1 and CDR2 sequences are LGHDT and YNNKEL (reference sequence). V was trimmed by 10 bases and J by 2 bases, leaving 6 bases between them. The CDR3 has 11 residues. The CDR3 coding sequence is TGTGCCACGGGTACCTACAATGAGCAGTTCTTC. Translating it yields CATGTYNEQFF.

The rearrangement joins TRBV5-5 to TRBJ1-3; D is undetermined. Per germline, CDR1 SGHKS and CDR2 YYEKEE (reference sequence). V shed 4 bases and J shed 0 bases, with 14 bases lying between them. This CDR3 comprises 16 residues. CDR3 sequence reads: CASSLGSSFSGNTIYF. CDR3 in DNA: TGTGCCAGCAGCCTGGGAAGCAGTTTCTCTGGAAACACCATATATTTT.

The chain recombines TRBV3-1 (or the pseudogene TRBV3-2) with TRBJ1-5, with a possible D match to TRBD1 (5 bases). The germline V gene encodes CDR1 LGHDT and CDR2 YNNKEL (reference sequence). CDR3 length: 15 amino acids. V gave up 4 bases and J gave up 4 bases, with 14 bases separating them. The CDR3 nucleotides read TGTGCCAGCAGCCCGACACGGGGGAGGAATCAGCCCCAGCATTTT. Residues: CASSPTRGRNQPQHF.